This T cell receptor (beta chain) was captured by sequencing in a study of blood T cells in healthy people across ages. Germline V gene data show CDR1 as DFQATT and CDR2 as SNEGSKA (reference sequence). Trimming cost V 8 bases and J 4 bases; bases outside gene matches: 11. CDR3 length equals 14 residues. A second roughly 6 to 11 cycle PCR used barcoded and J-beta primers. TCRdb ran MiXCR on the 5' RACE reads and lists one entry per CDR3 protein. The sample includes 1.5 million to 2 million distinct CDR3 sequences, 28% of them seen just once. Sequencing used blood. The chain combines TRBV20-1 with TRBJ2-5; 9 bases match TRBD1. The receptor's source is a woman younger than 45 in good health. The CDR3 bases are TGCAGTCTCCGGACAGGGGCCTTGGGAGAGACCCAGTACTTC. Translation: CSLRTGALGETQYF.